These 3 T cell receptor beta chains share one sample of origin, sequenced in a study of blood T cell repertoires in COVID-19. The table came from immunoSEQ multiplex PCR; TCRdb's copy has only in-frame clones and leaves some out. The sample shows over 200,000 clones, around 80% of them seen only once. The sequencing input was PBMCs or T cells enriched from blood (not recorded which). The source is a man aged 55 to 70 who had recovered from COVID-19.

The CDR3 DNA reads as TGTGCCAGCAGTTTGGACAGGAACGGTTACGAGCAGTACTTC. Encoded protein: CASSLDRNGYEQYF. The rearrangement uses TRBV27 and TRBJ2-7; 7 positions match TRBD1. Germline V CDR1 and CDR2: MNHEY, SMNVEV (reference sequence). The CDR3 has 14 amino acids. The junction had 6 bases not matched to a gene; V was cut back by 3 bases and J by 4 bases.

This chain uses TRBV7-9 with TRBJ2-7; the D is unclear. The CDR3 spans 12 residues. Between the trimmed V and J ends, which lost 2 bases and 7 bases, there was a span of 9 bases. The germline gives CDR1 SEHNR, CDR2 FQNEAQ (reference sequence). CDR3 residues: CASSLPRGEQYF. The DNA of the CDR3 is TGTGCCAGCAGCTTACCGCGAGGAGAGCAGTACTTC.

This clone was observed once. The J gene is TRBJ2-5, the V gene TRBV27, with TRBD2 as a possible D gene (7 bases). CDR1 MNHEY and CDR2 SMNVEV come from the germline V gene (reference sequence). The CDR3 runs 14 residues. V lost 6 bases, J lost 5 bases, and 16 bases lay in between. In DNA form, the CDR3 reads TGTGCCAGCAGCCACTTAGGGGGGGAGGAGACCCAGTACTTC. Protein sequence: CASSHLGGEETQYF.